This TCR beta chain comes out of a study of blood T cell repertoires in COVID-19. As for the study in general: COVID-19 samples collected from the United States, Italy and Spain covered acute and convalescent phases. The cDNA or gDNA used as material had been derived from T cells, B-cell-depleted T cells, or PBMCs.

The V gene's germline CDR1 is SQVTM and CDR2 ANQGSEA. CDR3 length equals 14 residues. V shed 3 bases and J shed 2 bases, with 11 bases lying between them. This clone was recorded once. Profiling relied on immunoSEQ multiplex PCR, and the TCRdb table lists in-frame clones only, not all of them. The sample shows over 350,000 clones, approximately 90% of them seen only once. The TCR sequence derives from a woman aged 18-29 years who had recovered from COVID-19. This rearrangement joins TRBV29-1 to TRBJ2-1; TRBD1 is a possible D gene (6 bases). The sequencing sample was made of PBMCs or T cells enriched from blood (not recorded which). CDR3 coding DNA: TGCAGCGTTGAGTACAGGGCCACCTACAATGAGCAGTTCTTC. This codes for CSVEYRATYNEQFF.